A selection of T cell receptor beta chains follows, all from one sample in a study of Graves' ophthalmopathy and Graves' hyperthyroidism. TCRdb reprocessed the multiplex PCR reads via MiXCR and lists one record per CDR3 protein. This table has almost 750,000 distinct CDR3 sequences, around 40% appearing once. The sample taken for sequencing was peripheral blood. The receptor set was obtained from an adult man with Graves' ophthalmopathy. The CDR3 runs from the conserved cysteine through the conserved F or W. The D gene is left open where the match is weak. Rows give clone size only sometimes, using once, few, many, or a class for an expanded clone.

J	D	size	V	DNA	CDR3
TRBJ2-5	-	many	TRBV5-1	TGCGCCAGCAGCTTTATCGGTCCAGAGACCCAGTACTTC	CASSFIGPETQYF
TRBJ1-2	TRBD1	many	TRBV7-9	TGTGCCAGCAGCTTAGCGACAGGGGGCGCTAACTATGGCTACACCTTC	CASSLATGGANYGYTF
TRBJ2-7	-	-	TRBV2	TGTGCCAGCAGTTCCTCGGGGGCTTTAAGATCCTACGAGCAGTACTTC	CASSSSGALRSYEQYF
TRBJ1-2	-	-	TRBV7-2	TGTGCCAGCAGCTTACTCCTTAGGCCAGATGAAAGTCATGGCTACACCTTC	CASSLLLRPDESHGYTF
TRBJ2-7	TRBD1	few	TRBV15	TGTGCCACCAGCAGCGACAGGGGTAGCAACGAGCAGTACTTC	CATSSDRGSNEQYF
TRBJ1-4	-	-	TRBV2	TGTGCCAGCAGTGCAACTAATGAAAAACCGTTTTTT	CASSATNEKPFF
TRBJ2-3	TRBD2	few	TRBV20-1	TGCAGTGCTTCGCCCGGACTAGCGGGATACACAGATACGCAGTATTTT	CSASPGLAGYTDTQYF
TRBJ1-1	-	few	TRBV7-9	TGTGCCAGCAGCTTAATTCACGGGAGAGATGAAGCTTTCTTT	CASSLIHGRDEAFF
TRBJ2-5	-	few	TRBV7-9	TGTGCCAGCAGCCAACGGGATCTTAAGTACTTC	CASSQRDLKYF
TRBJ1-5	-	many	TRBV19	TGTGCCAGTAGTTGGGGGAAAGGTAGCAATCAGCCCCAGCATTTT	CASSWGKGSNQPQHF
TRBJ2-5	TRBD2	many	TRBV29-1	TGCAGCGTAGTGACCGGGACTAGCTGGGAGACCCAGTACTTC	CSVVTGTSWETQYF
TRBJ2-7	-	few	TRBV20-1	TGCAGTGCTAGAGATTTAGGACGGCTGGATTCCTACGAGCAGTACTTC	CSARDLGRLDSYEQYF
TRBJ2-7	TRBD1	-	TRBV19	TGTGCCAGTAGTATTCTAGGGACAGAGACCTACGAGCAGTACTTC	CASSILGTETYEQYF
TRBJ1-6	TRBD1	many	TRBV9	TGTGCCAGCAGCCCTGGGGACAGGGATAATTCACCCCTCCACTTT	CASSPGDRDNSPLHF
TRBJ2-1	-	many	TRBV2	TGTGCCAGCAGGTTTCAGACTGAGCAGTTCTTC	CASRFQTEQFF
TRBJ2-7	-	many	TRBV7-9	TGTGCCAGCAGCTCGTCGGATGAGCAGTACTTC	CASSSSDEQYF
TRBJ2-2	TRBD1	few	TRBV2	TGTGCCAGCAGGGAGGACAGGGGAGACACCGGGGAGCTGTTTTTT	CASREDRGDTGELFF
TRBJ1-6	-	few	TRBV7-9	TGTGCCAGCAGCAGGGAAGGGAATTCACCCCTCCACTTT	CASSREGNSPLHF
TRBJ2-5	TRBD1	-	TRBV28	TGTGCCAGCAGTTTCCGGGGGACAGGGCGCCAAGAGACCCAGTACTTC	CASSFRGTGRQETQYF
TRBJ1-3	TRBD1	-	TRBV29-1	TGCAGCGTTGTACAGGGGGCGGGCTATGGCTACACCATATATTTT	CSVVQGAGYGYTIYF
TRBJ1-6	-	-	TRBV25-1	TGTGCCAGCAGCGCAAACATGAACACCTATAATTCACCCCTCCACTTT	CASSANMNTYNSPLHF
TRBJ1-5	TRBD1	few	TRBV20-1	TGCAGTGCTAGAGCTACAGGGGTTAGGTGGAATCAGCCCCAGCATTTT	CSARATGVRWNQPQHF
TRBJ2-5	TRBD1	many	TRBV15	TGTGCCACCAGCAGAGCGGAGGGACAGGCCAACCAAGAGACCCAGTACTTC	CATSRAEGQANQETQYF
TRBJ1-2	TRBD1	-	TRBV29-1	TGCAGCGTTGGACAGGGGGCTCATGGCTACACCTTC	CSVGQGAHGYTF
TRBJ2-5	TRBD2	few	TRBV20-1	TGCAGTGCTAGAGGTCAATTAGCGGGAGGGCCGAAAGAGACCCAGTACTTC	CSARGQLAGGPKETQYF
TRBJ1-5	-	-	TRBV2	TGTGCCAGCAGGAAGGGGGGAAATCAGCCCCAGCATTTT	CASRKGGNQPQHF
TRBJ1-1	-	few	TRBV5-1	TGTGCCAGCAGCTTGGTTGTGACAGATATTCTCACTGAAGCTTTCTTT	CASSLVVTDILTEAFF
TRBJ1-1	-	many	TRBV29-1	TGCAGCGTTGATCTCCGGGGCAGGTACACTGAAGCTTTCTTT	CSVDLRGRYTEAFF
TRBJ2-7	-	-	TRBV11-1	TGTGCCAGCAGTATGAAATCCGGGACACCCTCTAAGCAGTACTTC	CASSMKSGTPSKQYF
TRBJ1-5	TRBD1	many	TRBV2	TGTGCCAGCGGGACAGACACGGGGCCCCAGCATTTT	CASGTDTGPQHF